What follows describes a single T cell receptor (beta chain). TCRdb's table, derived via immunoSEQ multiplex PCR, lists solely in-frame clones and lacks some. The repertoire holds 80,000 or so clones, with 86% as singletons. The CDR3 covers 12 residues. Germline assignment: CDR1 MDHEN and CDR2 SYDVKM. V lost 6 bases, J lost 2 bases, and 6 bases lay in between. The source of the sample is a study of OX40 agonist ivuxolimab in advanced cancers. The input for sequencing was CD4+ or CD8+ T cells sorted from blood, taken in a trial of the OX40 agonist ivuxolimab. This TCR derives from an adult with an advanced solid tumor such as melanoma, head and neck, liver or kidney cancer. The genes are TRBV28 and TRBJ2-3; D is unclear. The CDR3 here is CASSSYTDTQYF. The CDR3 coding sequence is TGTGCCAGCAGCTCGTACACAGATACGCAGTATTTT.